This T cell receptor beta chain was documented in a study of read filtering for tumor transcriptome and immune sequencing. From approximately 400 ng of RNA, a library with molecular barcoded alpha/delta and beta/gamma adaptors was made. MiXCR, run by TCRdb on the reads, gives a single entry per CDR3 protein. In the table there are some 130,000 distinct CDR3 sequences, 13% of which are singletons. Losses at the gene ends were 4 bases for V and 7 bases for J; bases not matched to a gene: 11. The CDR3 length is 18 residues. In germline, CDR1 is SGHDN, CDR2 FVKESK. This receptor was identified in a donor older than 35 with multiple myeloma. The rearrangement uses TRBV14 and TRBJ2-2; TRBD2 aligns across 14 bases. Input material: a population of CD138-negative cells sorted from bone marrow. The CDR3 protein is CASSRRLAGGTSGGELFF. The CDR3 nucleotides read TGTGCCAGCAGCCGACGACTAGCGGGAGGGACTTCAGGCGGGGAGCTGTTTTTT.